These T cell receptor beta chains were read from a single sample in a study of T cells after yellow fever vaccination. Using its own MiXCR run on the 5' RACE reads, TCRdb lists one record per CDR3 protein. The data hold around 600,000 distinct CDR3 sequences, with more than 9% observed a single time. This specimen consisted of PBMCs, obtained on the day of the yellow fever booster vaccination. All receptors come from a man younger than 45 who received the YFV17D yellow fever vaccine. Both conserved end residues are part of each CDR3. Each record gives: clone size, V gene, D gene, J gene, CDR3 protein, CDR3 DNA. D genes are given only for firm matches. Rows may omit the clone size; those that give it use once, few, many or a size class.

>few|TRBV24-1|.|TRBJ2-7
CATSDLTLGEQYF
TGTGCCACCAGTGATTTGACACTAGGCGAGCAGTACTTC
>.|TRBV12-3/TRBV12-4|.|TRBJ2-2
CASSTRERPGYTGELFF
TGTGCCAGCAGCACACGGGAGAGACCAGGGTACACCGGGGAGCTGTTTTTT
>.|TRBV4-3|TRBD2|TRBJ2-3
CASSQDYGSGGDTQYF
TGCGCCAGCAGCCAAGATTACGGGAGCGGGGGCGATACGCAGTATTTT
>.|TRBV14|.|TRBJ2-7
CASSQGWGEQYF
TGTGCCAGCAGCCAAGGCTGGGGCGAGCAGTACTTC
>.|TRBV19|TRBD2|TRBJ2-2
CATATSSNGELFF
TGTGCCACCGCGACTAGCTCAAACGGGGAGCTGTTTTTT
>.|TRBV5-1|TRBD2|TRBJ2-3
CASSLGGLALGTDTQYF
TGCGCCAGCAGCTTGGGTGGACTAGCACTTGGCACAGATACGCAGTATTTT
>.|TRBV9|.|TRBJ1-1
CASSVDQNTEAFF
TGTGCCAGCAGCGTAGATCAGAACACTGAAGCTTTCTTT
>.|TRBV12-3/TRBV12-4|TRBD2|TRBJ2-3
CASSPAAGVGRTQYF
TGTGCCAGCAGTCCCGCAGCGGGAGTGGGTCGTACGCAGTATTTT
>few|TRBV6-2/TRBV6-3|.|TRBJ2-3
CASSFLGELTDTQYF
TGTGCCAGCAGCTTTCTCGGGGAGCTCACAGATACGCAGTATTTT
>few|TRBV20-1|.|TRBJ1-2
CSAPLGQINGYTF
TGCAGTGCTCCCCTTGGGCAGATTAATGGCTACACCTTC
>many|TRBV9|.|TRBJ2-7
CASSVGGAGSYEQYF
TGTGCCAGCAGCGTAGGTGGTGCAGGGAGCTACGAGCAGTACTTC
>.|TRBV5-5|.|TRBJ1-2
CASSTPSDSNYGYTF
TGTGCCAGCAGTACCCCATCAGACAGTAACTATGGCTACACCTTC
>few|TRBV6-1|TRBD2|TRBJ2-7
CASRDSGRGDEQYF
TGTGCCAGCAGGGATAGCGGGAGAGGAGACGAGCAGTACTTC
>.|TRBV12-3/TRBV12-4|TRBD1|TRBJ2-7
CASTPWTGRSSYEQYF
TGTGCCAGCACCCCCTGGACAGGGAGGAGCTCCTACGAGCAGTACTTC
>few|TRBV7-2|.|TRBJ2-2
CASSPPSAPNTGELFF
TGTGCCAGCAGCCCCCCTAGCGCACCGAACACCGGGGAGCTGTTTTTT
>.|TRBV27|TRBD1|TRBJ2-7
CASSLRTGSYEQYF
TGTGCCAGCAGTCTCCGGACAGGGTCCTACGAGCAGTACTTC
>.|TRBV10-3|.|TRBJ2-7
CAISESRGVEQYF
TGTGCCATCAGTGAGTCGCGAGGGGTCGAGCAGTACTTC
>few|TRBV5-1|.|TRBJ2-1
CASMGDRYNEQFF
TGCGCCAGCATGGGGGACCGTTACAATGAGCAGTTCTTC
>.|TRBV9|.|TRBJ2-6
CASSGKISGANVLTF
TGTGCCAGCAGTGGGAAAATCTCTGGGGCCAACGTCCTGACTTTC
>few|TRBV29-1|.|TRBJ1-2
CSVVTGFFGGYTF
TGCAGCGTTGTTACAGGGTTCTTTGGTGGCTACACCTTC
>.|TRBV2|TRBD2|TRBJ2-5
CASGAGLAVGETQYF
TGTGCCAGCGGGGCCGGACTAGCAGTAGGGGAGACCCAGTACTTC
>few|TRBV7-3|.|TRBJ2-3
CASSLTEADTQYF
TGTGCCAGCAGCTTAACGGAGGCGGATACGCAGTATTTT
>.|TRBV20-1|.|TRBJ2-1
CSAIFQEVNEQFF
TGCAGTGCTATATTTCAGGAGGTTAATGAGCAGTTCTTC
>.|TRBV3-1|.|TRBJ2-2
CASCQVPDMTGNTGELFF
TGTGCCTCCTGCCAAGTCCCTGACATGACAGGGAACACCGGGGAGCTGTTTTTT
>many|TRBV24-1|.|TRBJ2-7
CATSDSSYEQYF
TGTGCCACCAGTGATTCTAGCTACGAGCAGTACTTC
>many|TRBV18|.|TRBJ2-1
CASSPSTYNEQFF
TGTGCCAGCTCACCTTCCACCTACAATGAGCAGTTCTTC
>.|TRBV27|TRBD2|TRBJ2-3
CASSFLAGSTDTQYF
TGTGCCAGCAGTTTCCTAGCGGGGAGCACAGATACGCAGTATTTT
>.|TRBV7-2|.|TRBJ1-1
CASSLITRGAFF
TGTGCCAGCAGCTTGATAACTCGCGGAGCTTTCTTT
>few|TRBV11-1|TRBD2|TRBJ2-5
CASSSLGLAGLLQETQYF
TGTGCCAGCAGCTCACTGGGACTAGCGGGCCTCCTCCAAGAGACCCAGTACTTC
>.|TRBV4-3|.|TRBJ2-1
CASSHENLGQQFF
TGCGCCAGCAGCCACGAGAATCTTGGACAGCAGTTCTTC
>few|TRBV5-1|.|TRBJ2-5
CASSLGPKGGTQYF
TGCGCCAGCAGCTTAGGGCCGAAAGGGGGGACCCAGTACTTC
>many|TRBV5-1|.|TRBJ2-7
CASSLAGSYEQYF
TGTGCCAGCAGCTTAGCTGGCTCCTACGAGCAGTACTTC
>few|TRBV7-9|.|TRBJ1-4
CASSFWGNEKLFF
TGTGCCAGCAGCTTCTGGGGTAATGAAAAACTGTTTTTT
>few|TRBV7-6|TRBD2|TRBJ2-3
CASSSSGAYTDTQYF
TGTGCCAGCAGCTCCAGCGGGGCATACACAGATACGCAGTATTTT
>.|TRBV7-9|TRBD1|TRBJ2-7
CASSLRDREGEQYF
TGTGCCAGCAGCCTCCGGGACAGGGAGGGCGAGCAGTACTTC
>few|TRBV9|.|TRBJ2-5
CASSVGLGGGGSTQYF
TGTGCCAGCAGCGTAGGGTTGGGGGGAGGAGGTTCTACCCAGTACTTC
>few|TRBV24-1|TRBD1|TRBJ2-1
CATSETGTGFGNEQFF
TGTGCCACCAGTGAGACCGGGACAGGGTTTGGAAATGAGCAGTTCTTC
>few|TRBV2|.|TRBJ1-3
CASSFVKSRSGNTIYF
TGTGCCAGCTCCTTCGTAAAGTCGAGGTCTGGAAACACCATATATTTT
>few|TRBV7-2|TRBD1|TRBJ2-1
CASSRDRNNEQFF
TGTGCCAGCAGCCGGGACAGGAACAATGAGCAGTTCTTC
>.|TRBV7-3|TRBD2|TRBJ2-1
CASSVSGGASNEQFF
TGTGCCAGCAGCGTTAGCGGGGGGGCTTCCAATGAGCAGTTCTTC
>few|TRBV19|.|TRBJ2-1
CASNFGLAYNEQFF
TGTGCCAGTAATTTCGGACTGGCCTACAATGAGCAGTTCTTC
>few|TRBV7-2|.|TRBJ2-7
CASSLRGLPGEQYF
TGTGCCAGCAGCTTAAGAGGTCTCCCTGGCGAGCAGTACTTC
>few|TRBV12-3/TRBV12-4|.|TRBJ2-5
CASRPIGETQYF
TGTGCCAGCAGACCAATTGGGGAGACCCAGTACTTC
>many|TRBV6-2/TRBV6-3|.|TRBJ1-1
CASGDGRGTEAFF
TGTGCCAGCGGGGATGGACGGGGCACTGAAGCTTTCTTT
>many|TRBV7-9|.|TRBJ2-1
CASSLFRGAHYNEQFF
TGTGCCAGCAGCTTATTTCGAGGGGCCCATTACAATGAGCAGTTCTTC
>.|TRBV20-1|.|TRBJ2-1
CSAQLLAGYNEQFF
TGCAGTGCCCAGTTATTGGCGGGATACAATGAGCAGTTCTTC
>.|TRBV7-9|TRBD1|TRBJ2-7
CASSSQGALPYEQYF
TGTGCCAGCAGCTCACAGGGGGCTTTGCCCTACGAGCAGTACTTC
>few|TRBV7-2|TRBD2|TRBJ2-1
CASSLGSLAGFKNEQFF
TGTGCCAGCAGCTTAGGCTCGCTAGCGGGTTTTAAAAATGAGCAGTTCTTC
>few|TRBV7-8|.|TRBJ2-5
CASSLIFSGPQETQYF
TGTGCCAGCAGCTTAATCTTTTCGGGGCCCCAAGAGACCCAGTACTTC
>.|TRBV28|.|TRBJ1-5
CASSLAGGGAGQPQHF
TGTGCCAGCAGTTTAGCGGGGGGCGGCGCGGGTCAGCCCCAGCATTTT
>once|TRBV4-3|TRBD2|TRBJ2-1
CASSQDFGLAGNNEQFF
TGCGCCAGCAGCCAAGATTTCGGACTAGCGGGAAACAATGAGCAGTTCTTC
>few|TRBV5-1|TRBD1|TRBJ2-2
CASSATGVTGELFF
TGCGCCAGCAGCGCGACAGGGGTGACCGGGGAGCTGTTTTTT
>.|TRBV6-8|TRBD2|TRBJ2-7
CASSYRAGGPFEQYF
TGTGCCAGCAGTTACCGGGCGGGAGGGCCGTTCGAGCAGTACTTC